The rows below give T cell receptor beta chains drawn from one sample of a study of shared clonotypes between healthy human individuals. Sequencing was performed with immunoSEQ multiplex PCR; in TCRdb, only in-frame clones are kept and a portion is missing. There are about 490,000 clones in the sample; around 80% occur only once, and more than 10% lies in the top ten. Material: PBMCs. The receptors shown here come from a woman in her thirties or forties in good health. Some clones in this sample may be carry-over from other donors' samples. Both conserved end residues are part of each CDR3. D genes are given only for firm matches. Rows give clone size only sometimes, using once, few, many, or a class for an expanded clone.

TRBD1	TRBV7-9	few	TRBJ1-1	TGTGCCAGCAGCCGTTCAGGGGGGATGAACACTGAAGCTTTCTTT	CASSRSGGMNTEAFF
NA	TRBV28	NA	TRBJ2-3	TGTGCCAGCAGCCCCCTCGGGGGTCGGACAGATACGCAGTATTTT	CASSPLGGRTDTQYF
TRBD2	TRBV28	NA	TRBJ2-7	TGTGCCAGCAGGGATAGCGGGTCCTACGAGCAGTACTTC	CASRDSGSYEQYF
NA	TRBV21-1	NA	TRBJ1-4	TGTGCCAGCAGCAAAAAGTTCGTCCCTGATTCCGAAAGAGGGGAGAAACTGTTTTTT	CASSKKFVPDSERGEKLFF
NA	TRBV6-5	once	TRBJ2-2	TGTGCCAGCAGTTACGTACTCCGGAGCACCGGGGAGCTGTTTTTT	CASSYVLRSTGELFF
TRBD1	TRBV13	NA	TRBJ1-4	TGTGCCAGCAGCCCCTCGGGACAGGGCGGGGAAAAACTGTTTTTT	CASSPSGQGGEKLFF
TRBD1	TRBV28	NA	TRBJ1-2	TGTGCCAGCAGTACGCGACAGGGGCTAAGTGGCTACACCTTC	CASSTRQGLSGYTF
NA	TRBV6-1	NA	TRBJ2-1	TGTGCCAGCAGTGACCCGGGCGGGGCCTCGGAAAATGAGCAGTTCTTC	CASSDPGGASENEQFF
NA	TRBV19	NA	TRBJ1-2	TGTGCCAGTAGTATAGGTGGTGGGGCTGGCTATGGCTACACCTTC	CASSIGGGAGYGYTF
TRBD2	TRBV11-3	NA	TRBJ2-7	TGTGCCAGCAGCTTAGGAAGCAGCGGCCCGGGGGGATGGGTCCGCTACGAGCAGTACTTC	CASSLGSSGPGGWVRYEQYF
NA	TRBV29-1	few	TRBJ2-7	TGCAGCGCCGGAACCAACTCCTACGAGCAGTACTTC	CSAGTNSYEQYF
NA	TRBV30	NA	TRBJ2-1	TGTGCCTGGAGGCAGGGCCCGCACTCCTACAATGAGCAGTTCTTC	CAWRQGPHSYNEQFF
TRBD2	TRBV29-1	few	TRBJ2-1	TGCAGCGCCGGGACTAGCGGGAGCAATGAGCAGTTCTTC	CSAGTSGSNEQFF
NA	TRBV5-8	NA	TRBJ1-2	TGTGCCAGCAGCCCTGACTATGGCTACACCTTC	CASSPDYGYTF
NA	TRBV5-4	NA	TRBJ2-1	TGTGCCAGCAGCTTGTCGACAAGCTCCTACAATGAGCAGTTCTTC	CASSLSTSSYNEQFF
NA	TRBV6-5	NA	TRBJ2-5	TGTGCCAGCAGTTACGGAGCGGAGGAAGAGACCCAGTACTTC	CASSYGAEEETQYF
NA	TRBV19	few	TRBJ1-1	TGTGCCAGTATGGTAGGGACCAACACTGAAGCTTTCTTT	CASMVGTNTEAFF
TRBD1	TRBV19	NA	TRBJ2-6	TGTGCCAGTAGTATACAGGGGGTACAGGGGGCTGGGGCCAACGTCCTGACTTTC	CASSIQGVQGAGANVLTF
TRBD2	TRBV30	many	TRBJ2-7	TGTGCCTGGACCCCCGGGACTAGGCCCGGTTCGGAGCAGTACTTC	CAWTPGTRPGSEQYF
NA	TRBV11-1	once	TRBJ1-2	TGTGCCAGCAGCGCCGATCTAGGTGATGGCTACACCTTC	CASSADLGDGYTF
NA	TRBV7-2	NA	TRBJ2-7	TGTGCCAGCAGCTCCTCCCCGGCGCTGGGGGAGCAGTACTTC	CASSSSPALGEQYF
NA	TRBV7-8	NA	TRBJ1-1	TGTGCCAGCAGCTTAGTGGGGTCCCGGTGGACTGAAGCTTTCTTT	CASSLVGSRWTEAFF
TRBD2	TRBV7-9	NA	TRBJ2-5	TGTGCCAGCAGCTTAGTCCCCGGGAGGATGGCAGAGACCCAGTACTTC	CASSLVPGRMAETQYF
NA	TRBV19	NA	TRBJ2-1	TGTGCCAGTTCCATCCCCGGGACCACCTACAATGAGCAGTTCTTC	CASSIPGTTYNEQFF
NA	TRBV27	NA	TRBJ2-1	TGTGCCAGCAGAACTCCGGGACTTCCCCCCAATGAGCAGTTCTTC	CASRTPGLPPNEQFF
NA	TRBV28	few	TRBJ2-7	TGTGCCAGCAGTTTCAAGGGAACCTCCTACGAGCAGTACTTC	CASSFKGTSYEQYF
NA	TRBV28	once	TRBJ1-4	TGTGCCAGCAGTTTCGGAGGGGGAGGGGAAAAACTGTTTTTT	CASSFGGGGEKLFF
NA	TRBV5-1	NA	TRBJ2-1	TGCGCCAGCAGCTTGGGCGGGGATGGCCAAGTGGATGAGCAGTTCTTC	CASSLGGDGQVDEQFF
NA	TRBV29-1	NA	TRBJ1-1	TGCAGCGTTGAATCCACCGGCACCCCGGGCGCTTTTTTGAGCACTGAAGCTTTCTTT	CSVESTGTPGAFLSTEAFF
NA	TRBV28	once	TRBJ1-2	TGTGCCAGCACCTCTAACTCAGGGAGGGGCTACACCTTC	CASTSNSGRGYTF
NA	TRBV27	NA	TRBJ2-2	TGTGCCAGCAGCCGGGGGGGGGAGCTGTTTTTT	CASSRGGELFF
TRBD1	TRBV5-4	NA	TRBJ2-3	TGTGCCAGCAGGAACTACGACAGGGGGCCGGGAGATACGCAGTATTTT	CASRNYDRGPGDTQYF
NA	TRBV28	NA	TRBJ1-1	TGTGCCAGCAGTTTCAGGCCGCCGAACACTGAAGCTTTCTTT	CASSFRPPNTEAFF
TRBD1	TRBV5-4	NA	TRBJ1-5	TGTGCCAGCAGCAAGGACAGGAGCAATCAGCCCCAGCATTTT	CASSKDRSNQPQHF
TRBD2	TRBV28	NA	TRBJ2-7	TGTGCCAGCAGTTTGTTGGTCGGACTAGCGGGAGTAGTTTCCTACGAGCAGTACTTC	CASSLLVGLAGVVSYEQYF
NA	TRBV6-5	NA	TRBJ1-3	TGTGCCAGCAGCCGACGGTTACAGGGACGAAACACCATATATTTT	CASSRRLQGRNTIYF
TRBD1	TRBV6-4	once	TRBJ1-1	TGTGCCAGCAGCCGGACAGGGGAGACTGAAGCTTTCTTT	CASSRTGETEAFF
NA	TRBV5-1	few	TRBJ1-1	TGCGCCAGCAGCTTGGGGGCAGGGACTGAAGCTTTCTTT	CASSLGAGTEAFF
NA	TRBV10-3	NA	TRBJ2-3	TGTGCCATCAGTGAGTCGGGGGAACGCACAGATACGCAGTATTTT	CAISESGERTDTQYF
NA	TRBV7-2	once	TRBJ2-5	TGTGCCAGCGGACCGGGTTCCCAAGAGACCCAGTACTTC	CASGPGSQETQYF
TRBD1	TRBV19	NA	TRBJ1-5	TGTGCCAGTAGTATAGGTCGACAGGGGGACGGTCAGCCCCAGCATTTT	CASSIGRQGDGQPQHF
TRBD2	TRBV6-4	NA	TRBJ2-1	TGTGCCAGCAGTGGTTTAAGCGGGAGCTCCTACAATGAGCAGTTCTTC	CASSGLSGSSYNEQFF
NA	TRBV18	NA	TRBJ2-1	TGTGCCAGCTCACGACAGAGAGAGGCCCCTTACAATGAGCAGTTCTTC	CASSRQREAPYNEQFF
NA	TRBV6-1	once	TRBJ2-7	TGTGCCAGCAGTGAAGGATCTACAGGATCCTACGAGCAGTACTTC	CASSEGSTGSYEQYF
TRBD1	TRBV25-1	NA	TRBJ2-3	TGTGCCAGCAGTGAATGGACAGGGGGAGGGGATACGCAGTATTTT	CASSEWTGGGDTQYF